This T cell receptor (beta chain) was obtained from a study of beta chain features in type 1 diabetes. Study in general: Patients shared similar age, gender and cell yields with healthy donors.

Points from the study as a whole: Type 1 diabetes patients had moderately but significantly shorter TCRB CDR3s in all four CD4+ subsets. The study notes PCR might favor shorter templates equally in patients and controls.

CD45RO/CCR7/CD25/CD127/CD95/CD27 sorting isolated CD4+ naive, central memory, regulatory and stem cell-like memory cells. The CDR3 has 14 residues. Germline CDR1 is SNHLY and CDR2 is FYNNEI. V was clipped by 6 bases and J by 1 base, with 12 bases between them. As regards this clone: Its antigen is currently unknown.

Every isolated RNA sample was fully reverse transcribed, so sequencing captured expressed TCRB transcripts. Libraries were prepared by immunoSEQ multiplex PCR; TCRdb keeps only in-frame clonotypes and omits some of them. The repertoire holds some 410,000 clones, with approximately 10% as singletons. The chain recombines TRBV2 with TRBJ1-1, with D maybe TRBD1 (5 bases). The specimen was naive CD4+ T cells from blood. This sequence was found in a woman in her late teens or twenties in good health. CDR3 coding DNA: TGTGCCAGCAGGGTCGCGGGGCCGAACACTGAAGCTTTCTTT. It yields the protein CASRVAGPNTEAFF.